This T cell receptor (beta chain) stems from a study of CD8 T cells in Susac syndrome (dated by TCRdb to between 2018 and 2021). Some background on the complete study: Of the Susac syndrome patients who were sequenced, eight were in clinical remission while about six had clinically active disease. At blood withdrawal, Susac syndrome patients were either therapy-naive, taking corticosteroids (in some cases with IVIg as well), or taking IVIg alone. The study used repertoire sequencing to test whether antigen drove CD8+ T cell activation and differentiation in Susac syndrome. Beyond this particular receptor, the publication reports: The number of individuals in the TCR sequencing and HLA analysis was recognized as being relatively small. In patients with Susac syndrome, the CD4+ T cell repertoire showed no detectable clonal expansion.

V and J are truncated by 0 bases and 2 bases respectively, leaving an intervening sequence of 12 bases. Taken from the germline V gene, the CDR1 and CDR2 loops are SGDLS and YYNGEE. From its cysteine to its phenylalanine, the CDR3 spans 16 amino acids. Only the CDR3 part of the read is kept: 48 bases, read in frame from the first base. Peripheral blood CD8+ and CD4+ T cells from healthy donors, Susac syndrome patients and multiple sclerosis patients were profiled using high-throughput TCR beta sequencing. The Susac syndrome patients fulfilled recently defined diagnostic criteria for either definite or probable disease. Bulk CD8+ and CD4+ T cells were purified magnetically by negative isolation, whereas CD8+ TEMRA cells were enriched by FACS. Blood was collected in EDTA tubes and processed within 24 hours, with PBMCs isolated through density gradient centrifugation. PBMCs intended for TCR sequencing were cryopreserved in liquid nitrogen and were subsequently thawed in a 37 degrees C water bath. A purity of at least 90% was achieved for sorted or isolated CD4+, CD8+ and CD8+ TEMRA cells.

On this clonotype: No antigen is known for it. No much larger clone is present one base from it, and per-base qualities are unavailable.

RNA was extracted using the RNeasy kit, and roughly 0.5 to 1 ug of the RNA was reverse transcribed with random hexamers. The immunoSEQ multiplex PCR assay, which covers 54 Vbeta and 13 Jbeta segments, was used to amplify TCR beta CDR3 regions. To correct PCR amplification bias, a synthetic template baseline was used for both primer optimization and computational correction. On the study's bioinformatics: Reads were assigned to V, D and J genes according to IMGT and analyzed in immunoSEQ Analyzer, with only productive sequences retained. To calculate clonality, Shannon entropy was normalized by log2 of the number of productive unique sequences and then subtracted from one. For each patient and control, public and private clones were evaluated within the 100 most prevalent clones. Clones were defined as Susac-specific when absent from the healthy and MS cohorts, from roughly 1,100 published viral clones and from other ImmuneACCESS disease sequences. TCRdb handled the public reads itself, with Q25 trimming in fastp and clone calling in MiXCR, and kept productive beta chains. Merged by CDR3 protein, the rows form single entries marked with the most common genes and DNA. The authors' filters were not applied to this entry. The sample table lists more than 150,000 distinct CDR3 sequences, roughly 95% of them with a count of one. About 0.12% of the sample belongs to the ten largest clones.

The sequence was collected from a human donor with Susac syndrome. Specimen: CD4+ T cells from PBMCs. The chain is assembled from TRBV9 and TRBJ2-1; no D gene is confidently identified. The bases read TGTGCCAGCAGCGTAGGATGGCAGACAACCTACAATGAGCAGTTCTTC. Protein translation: CASSVGWQTTYNEQFF.